This TCR beta chain was recovered during a study of T cells after posttransplantation cyclophosphamide. General study findings and limits: Recipient CMV seropositivity and CMV reactivation strongly tracked TRB clonality. Later blood repertoires were often dominated by clones from the donor CD8+ memory compartment.

CDR3 length: 15 residues. The V gene's germline CDR1 is SSHAT and CDR2 FNYEAQ (reference sequence). V lost 5 bases and J lost 6; bases outside the gene matches: 9. Cyclophosphamide on days +3 and +4 followed busulfan-fludarabine conditioning and a marrow graft. Sequenced by immunoSEQ multiplex PCR; TCRdb stores in-frame clones only, minus some. This repertoire holds 1,500 to 2,000 clones, and none appear only once. By its share, this clone is large. Its antigen is currently unknown. The sequence was collected from a female patient aged 40-50 years who received an allogeneic stem cell transplant from a related donor, was CMV-positive, and had no GVHD. The T cells may come from the graft donor. The rearrangement uses TRBV7-7 and TRBJ2-1; 8 bases are a match to TRBD1. Material: PBMCs, obtained 32 days after allogeneic stem cell transplant with posttransplant cyclophosphamide. CDR3 coding DNA: TGTGCCAGCAGCCCGACAGGGGTTGGTAGCAATGAGCAGTTCTTC. It is translated as CASSPTGVGSNEQFF.